Following are 2 T cell receptor beta chains from one sample sequenced in a study of blood T cells in healthy people across ages. A sample-barcoded 5' primer and a J-beta primer mix were used in a second PCR of roughly 6 to 11 cycles. TCRdb fed the 5' RACE reads into MiXCR, producing one record per CDR3 protein. The sample lists 650,000 to 1,000,000 distinct CDR3 sequences, about 37% occurring once. Sequenced sample: blood. The receptors derive from a man between 18 and 35 years old in good health.

This clonotype has at least ten counts. The chain employs TRBV27 and TRBJ1-2; 7 nucleotides agree with TRBD1. Germline V gives CDR1 MNHEY, CDR2 SMNVEV (reference sequence). With 3 bases clipped from V and 3 bases from J, the junction kept 4 bases outside the gene matches. The CDR3 contains 14 residues. The CDR3 nucleotides read TGTGCCAGCAGTTTCCGACAGGGTGACTATGGCTACACCTTC. Translation gives CASSFRQGDYGYTF.

CDR3 DNA sequence: TGTGCCAGCAGTTTGGGGGACAGGATAAATACGCAGTATTTT. This translates into CASSLGDRINTQYF. The J gene is TRBJ2-3, the V gene TRBV6-6, with 8 bases identical to TRBD1. The CDR3 has 14 residues. Germline CDR1 is MNHNY and CDR2 is SVGAGI (reference sequence). The V segment lost 4 bases and the J segment 7 bases; nucleotides outside the gene matches: 7.